This T cell receptor beta chain came from a study of cytomegalovirus exposure and HLA in healthy donors. Germline assignment: CDR1 SGDLS and CDR2 YYNGEE. The CDR3 runs to 16 residues. The V gene end was trimmed by 4 bases and the J gene end by 3 bases; junction bases not matched to a gene: 13. About this clone: Antigen: not known.

Whole-study results and caveats: A list of about 160 TCR beta chains associated with cytomegalovirus was given.

The data were produced by immunoSEQ multiplex PCR, yet TCRdb's version contains in-frame clones alone and is incomplete. The sample gives approximately 70,000 clones, less than 95% of which show up once; 0.9% to 1.2% is in the top ten. The sequenced sample consisted of PBMCs. This receptor was identified in a woman under 30 in good health and CMV-seronegative. The V call is TRBV9, the J call TRBJ2-7; 7 nucleotides agree with TRBD2. The CDR3 DNA follows: TGTGCCAGCAGCCGCGACGAAGCGGGAAAGGGCTACGAGCAGTACTTC. Its protein product is CASSRDEAGKGYEQYF.